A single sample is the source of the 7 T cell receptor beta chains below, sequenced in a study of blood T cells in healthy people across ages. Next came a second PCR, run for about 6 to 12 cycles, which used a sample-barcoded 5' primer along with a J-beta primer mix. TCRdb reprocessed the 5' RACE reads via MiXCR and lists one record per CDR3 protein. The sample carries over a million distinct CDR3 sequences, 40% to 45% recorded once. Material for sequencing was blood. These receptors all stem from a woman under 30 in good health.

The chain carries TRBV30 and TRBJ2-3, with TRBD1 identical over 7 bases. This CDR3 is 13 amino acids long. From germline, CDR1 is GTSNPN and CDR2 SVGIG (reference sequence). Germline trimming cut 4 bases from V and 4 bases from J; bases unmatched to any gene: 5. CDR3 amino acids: CAWNRGIADTQYF. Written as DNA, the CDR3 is TGTGCCTGGAACAGGGGTATCGCAGATACGCAGTATTTT.

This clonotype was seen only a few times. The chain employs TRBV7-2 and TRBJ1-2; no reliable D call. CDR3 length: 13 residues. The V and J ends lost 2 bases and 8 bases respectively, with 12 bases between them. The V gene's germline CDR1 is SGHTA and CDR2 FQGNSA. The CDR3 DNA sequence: TGTGCCAGCAGCTTACCTGGAGGTGTAGGCTACACCTTC. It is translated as CASSLPGGVGYTF.

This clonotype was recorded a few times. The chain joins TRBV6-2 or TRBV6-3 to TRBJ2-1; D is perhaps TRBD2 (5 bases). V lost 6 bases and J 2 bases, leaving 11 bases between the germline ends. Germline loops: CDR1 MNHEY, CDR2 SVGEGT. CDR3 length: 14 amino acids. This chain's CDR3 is CASREEDPYNEQFF. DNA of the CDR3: TGTGCCAGCAGGGAGGAGGATCCCTACAATGAGCAGTTCTTC.

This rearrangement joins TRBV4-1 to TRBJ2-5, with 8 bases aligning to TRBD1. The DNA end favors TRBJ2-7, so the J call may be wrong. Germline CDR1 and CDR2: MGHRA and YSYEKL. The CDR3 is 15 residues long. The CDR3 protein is CASSQVWDRSYEQYF. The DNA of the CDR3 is TGCGCCAGCAGCCAAGTCTGGGACAGGTCCTACGAGCAGTACTTC.

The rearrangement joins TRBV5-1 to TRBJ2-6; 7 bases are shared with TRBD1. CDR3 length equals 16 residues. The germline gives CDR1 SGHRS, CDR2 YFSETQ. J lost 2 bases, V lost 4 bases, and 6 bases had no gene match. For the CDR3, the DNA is TGCGCCAGCAGCAGAAGACAGGGTCCTGGGGCCAACGTCCTGACTTTC. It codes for CASSRRQGPGANVLTF. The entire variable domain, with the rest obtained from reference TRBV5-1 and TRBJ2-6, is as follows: KAGVTQTPRYLIKTRGQQVTLSCSPISGHRSVSWYQQTPGQGLQFLFEYFSETQRNKGNFPGRFSGRQFSNSRSEMNVSTLELGDSALYLCASSRRQGPGANVLTFGAGSRLTVL.

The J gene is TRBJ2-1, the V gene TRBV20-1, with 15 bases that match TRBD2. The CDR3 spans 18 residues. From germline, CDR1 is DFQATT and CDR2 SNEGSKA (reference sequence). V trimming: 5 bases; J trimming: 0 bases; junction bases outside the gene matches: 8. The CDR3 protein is CSAPGTSGGLSSYNEQFF. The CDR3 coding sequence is TGCAGTGCTCCGGGGACTAGCGGGGGGTTGAGCTCCTACAATGAGCAGTTCTTC.

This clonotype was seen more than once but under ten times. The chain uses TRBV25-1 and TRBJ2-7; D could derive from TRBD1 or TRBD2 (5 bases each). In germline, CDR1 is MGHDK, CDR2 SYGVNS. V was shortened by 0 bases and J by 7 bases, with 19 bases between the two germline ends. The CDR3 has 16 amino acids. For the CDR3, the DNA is TGTGCCAGCAGTGAATATCGAGGGGAGATCTACAATGAGCAGTACTTC. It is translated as CASSEYRGEIYNEQYF.